The 26 T cell receptor beta chains listed next were all sequenced from one sample in a study of technical replicates of blood from a handful of donors. The table came from immunoSEQ multiplex PCR; TCRdb's copy has only in-frame clones and leaves some out. Of about 80,000 clones listed, 80% to 90% are singletons. Material: PBMCs. The source of these receptors is a human donor in good health. Some clones in this sample may be carry-over from other donors' samples.

The chain employs TRBV4-2 and TRBJ1-4; 7 bases are shared with TRBD1. This CDR3 has 15 amino acids. CDR1 and CDR2 (germline): LGHNA, YNFKEQ. Trimming took 4 bases from V and 12 from J; bases not matched to a gene: 14. CDR3 coding DNA: TGTGCCAGCAGCCTTAGGACAGGCGCGGGGTTGGAACTGTTTTTT. Encoded protein: CASSLRTGAGLELFF.

The V and J genes are TRBV4-1 and TRBJ2-2, with D possibly TRBD1 on 5 matching bases. The CDR3 loop spans 14 amino acids. Germline V gene lookup returns CDR1 MGHRA and CDR2 YSYEKL. V lost 4 bases and J lost 1, with 7 bases in between. This CDR3 reads CASSLGENTGELFF. Here the CDR3 DNA reads TGCGCCAGCAGCCTAGGGGAGAACACCGGGGAGCTGTTTTTT.

The V and J genes are TRBV2 and TRBJ1-5; 10 bases fit TRBD1. Germline V lookup: CDR1 SNHLY, CDR2 FYNNEI. V trimming: 11 bases; J trimming: 6 bases; junction bases outside the gene matches: 4. The CDR3 consists of 12 residues. Here the CDR3 DNA reads TGTGCCGGGGGACAGGGGCGTCAGCCCCAGCATTTT. Its translation: CAGGQGRQPQHF.

This clone was seen a handful of times. The genes are TRBV4-1 and TRBJ1-1, with D tentatively TRBD1 (6 bases). The CDR3 has 16 amino acids. The ends were cut back, 0 bases at V and 9 bases at J, with 20 bases in the middle. Germline lookup yields CDR1 MGHRA and CDR2 YSYEKL. The CDR3 DNA follows: TGCGCCAGCAGCCAAGATCCCTCTCGGGGGGCAACCAAAGCTTTCTTT. It codes for CASSQDPSRGATKAFF.

The J gene is TRBJ2-7, the V gene TRBV18; TRBD1 agrees at 9 bases. CDR3 length: 14 residues. V shed 2 bases, J shed 7 bases, and the junction held 6 bases outside the gene matches. Germline V gene data show CDR1 as KGHSH and CDR2 as LQKENI. Written as DNA, the CDR3 is TGTGCCAGCTCACCAGGACAGGGGCTGGGGGAGCAGTACTTC. It specifies CASSPGQGLGEQYF.

This sequence joins TRBV11-3 and TRBJ2-7; TRBD2 agrees at 12 bases. Germline CDR1 is SGHNT and CDR2 is YENEEA. After removal of 1 base from V and 6 bases from J, the junction contained 1 base not matched to a gene. This CDR3 has 14 residues. The CDR3 reads CASSLGLAGAEQYF. The CDR3 DNA is TGTGCCAGCAGCTTAGGACTAGCGGGAGCCGAGCAGTACTTC.

This rearrangement joins TRBV5-6 to TRBJ1-1; D remains ambiguous. The CDR3 loop spans 15 amino acids. Germline V gene lookup returns CDR1 SGHDT and CDR2 YYEEEE. Trimming removed 5 bases from V and 0 bases from J, with 14 bases in between. The CDR3 region has the DNA TGTGCCAGCAGGGCGGCGGATAGGTTGAACACTGAAGCTTTCTTT. It codes for CASRAADRLNTEAFF.

The chain couples TRBV6-5 to TRBJ1-5, with D possibly being TRBD1 (5 bases). The CDR3 runs 14 residues. V was cut by 5 bases and J by 6 bases, with 14 bases left in between. Per germline, CDR1 MNHEY and CDR2 SVGAGI. CDR3: CASSTGGYGQPQHF. The CDR3 DNA follows: TGTGCCAGCAGTACCGGGGGGTATGGTCAGCCCCAGCATTTT.

The rearrangement uses TRBV6-6 and TRBJ1-3; D is unclear. The ends were cut back, 6 bases at V and 0 bases at J, with 6 bases in the middle. Germline lookup yields CDR1 MNHNY and CDR2 SVGAGI (reference sequence). The CDR3 contains 13 residues. The chain's CDR3 is CASRILSGNTIYF. For the CDR3, the DNA is TGTGCCAGCAGAATCCTCTCTGGAAACACCATATATTTT.

The chain is built from TRBV5-1 and TRBJ2-1; a possible D gene is TRBD2 (7 bases). This CDR3 comprises 14 residues. The V gene's germline CDR1 is SGHRS and CDR2 YFSETQ. V lost 5 bases and J 8 bases, leaving 17 bases between the germline ends. The CDR3 nucleotides are TGCGCCAGCAGTCGTTCGGGGGGCTTCGATGAGCAGTTCTTC. It codes for CASSRSGGFDEQFF.

J is TRBJ2-5 and V is TRBV9; 10 nucleotides agree with TRBD2. CDR1 and CDR2 from the germline V gene are SGDLS and YYNGEE. This CDR3 is 16 amino acids long. V lost 0 bases, J lost 5 bases, and 7 bases stayed unmatched. In DNA, the CDR3 is TGTGCCAGCAGCGTAGGGATAGCGGGGGGTGTGGAGACCCAGTACTTC. Translating gives CASSVGIAGGVETQYF.

CDR3 DNA: TGTGCCAGCAGCTTCTCGAACACTGAAGCTTTCTTT. Protein product: CASSFSNTEAFF. J is TRBJ1-1 and V is TRBV7-6; D gene ambiguous. CDR1 is SGHVS, CDR2 FNYEAQ, per germline. The CDR3 is 12 amino acids. V was trimmed by 3 bases and J by 1 base, leaving 3 bases between them.

As DNA, the CDR3 is TGTGCCAGCTCCGGGGGACTAGGGGGTTGGGGAGAGACCCAGTACTTC. This codes for CASSGGLGGWGETQYF. The chain carries TRBV5-6 and TRBJ2-5; 8 positions match TRBD2. CDR3 length: 16 residues. CDR1 and CDR2 (germline): SGHDT, YYEEEE. V shed 7 bases, J shed 4 bases, and the junction held 15 bases outside the gene matches.

The gene calls are TRBV4-2 and TRBJ2-5; TRBD1 matches at 8 bases. The DNA matches TRBJ2-7 better at its end, which makes the J call doubtful. CDR1 and CDR2 from the germline V gene are LGHNA and YNFKEQ. The CDR3 runs 14 residues. The CDR3 here is CASSQTTGGYEQYF. The CDR3, as DNA: TGTGCCAGCAGCCAGACTACAGGGGGGTACGAGCAGTACTTC.

Only a few counts were recorded for this clone. The V gene is TRBV4-1, the J gene TRBJ1-1; D is unresolved. Germline V gives CDR1 MGHRA, CDR2 YSYEKL. CDR3 length equals 13 residues. The V gene lost 4 bases and the J gene lost 3 bases, with 9 bases spanning the gap. Here the CDR3 DNA reads TGCGCCAGCAGCCTTATGCCGGACACTGAAGCTTTCTTT. This translates into CASSLMPDTEAFF.

The chain is built from TRBV7-8 and TRBJ2-1; TRBD2 matches 10 bases. Germline V gives CDR1 SGHVS, CDR2 FQNEAQ. This CDR3 has 14 amino acids. V shed 4 bases and J 5 bases; nucleotides not matched to a gene: 2. As DNA, the CDR3 is TGTGCCAGCAGCTCTAGCGGGAGTCACAATGAGCAGTTCTTC. It is translated as CASSSSGSHNEQFF.

The CDR3 nucleotides read TGTGCCAGTTCTAAGTCTTCCTACAATGAGCAGTTCTTC. Amino acids: CASSKSSYNEQFF. The rearrangement joins TRBV19 to TRBJ2-1; no reliable D call. Trimming shortened V by 8 bases and J by 1 base, and 9 bases separated the two germline ends. The CDR3 is 13 amino acids. Germline V gene data show CDR1 as LNHDA and CDR2 as SQIVND (reference sequence).

This clone was observed a single time. V and J are TRBV18 and TRBJ1-2; 8 bases are a match to TRBD1. Germline V gene sequence: CDR1 KGHSH, CDR2 LQKENI. V was clipped by 3 bases and J by 4 bases; unmatched bases: 4. There are 14 residues in the CDR3. CDR3 DNA sequence: TGTGCCAGCTCACCCAGGGGGCTCGGCTATGGCTACACCTTC. Protein: CASSPRGLGYGYTF. Full variable domain (rest looked up from reference TRBV18 and TRBJ1-2): NAGVMQNPRHLVRRRGQEARLRCSPMKGHSHVYWYRQLPEEGLKFMVYLQKENIIDESGMPKERFSAEFPKEGPSILRIQQVVRGDSAAYFCASSPRGLGYGYTFGSGTRLTVV.

CDR3 sequence (DNA): TGTGCCAGCAGCGCCGGCGGGGGCCGGCACGAGCAGTACTTC. This codes for CASSAGGGRHEQYF. The V gene is TRBV9, the J gene TRBJ2-7; TRBD2 is a possible D gene (7 bases). V dropped 3 bases and J dropped 5 bases, with 15 bases sitting between them. There are 14 residues in the CDR3. Germline lookup yields CDR1 SGDLS and CDR2 YYNGEE.

A single count supports this clone. This rearrangement joins TRBV7-7 to TRBJ2-7; D perhaps matches TRBD2 (6 bases). V lost 5 bases, J lost 2 bases, and 19 bases lay in between. The CDR3 runs to 16 residues. Per germline, CDR1 SSHAT and CDR2 FNYEAQ (reference sequence). The CDR3 region has the DNA TGTGCCAGCAGCCAAAGCGCCGGGGACTGCCCCTACGAGCAGTACTTC. It encodes CASSQSAGDCPYEQYF.

This clone was counted at least ten times. The CDR3 DNA follows: TGTGCCAGCTCCCTGGGGGGTGGTGAGCAGTTCTTC. Its translation is CASSLGGGEQFF. The V call is TRBV7-6, the J call TRBJ2-1, with D possibly TRBD2 on 6 matching bases. The CDR3 totals 12 residues. The V gene's germline CDR1 is SGHVS and CDR2 FNYEAQ. The V end was cut by 8 bases, the J end by 9 bases, with 14 bases between.

The chain uses TRBV4-1 and TRBJ2-3; 12 bases match TRBD2. CDR3 length: 21 residues. The V gene's germline CDR1 is MGHRA and CDR2 YSYEKL. V shed 3 bases, J shed 2 bases, and the junction held 18 bases outside the gene matches. Written as DNA, the CDR3 is TGCGCCAGCAGCCAGACCTTAGGCACTAGCGGGAGGCTCCGATCCACAGATACGCAGTATTTT. This encodes CASSQTLGTSGRLRSTDTQYF.

V gene TRBV9 combines with J gene TRBJ1-6; TRBD1 is a possible D gene (6 bases). Germline CDR1 reads SGDLS; CDR2 reads YYNGEE. V lost 3 bases and J 7 bases, leaving 14 bases between the germline ends. The CDR3 contains 15 residues. CDR3 bases: TGTGCCAGCAGCGCTGCGACAGGATCAAATTCACCCCTCCACTTT. It translates to CASSAATGSNSPLHF.

The V call is TRBV7-2, the J call TRBJ2-7; 7 bases match TRBD1. V shed 5 bases and J 2 bases; nucleotides not matched to a gene: 9. Germline loops: CDR1 SGHTA, CDR2 FQGNSA. This CDR3 contains 15 residues. In DNA, the CDR3 is TGTGCCAGCAGCCCTGACAGGGAGAGGACCTACGAGCAGTACTTC. Protein: CASSPDRERTYEQYF.

The rearrangement uses TRBV5-6 and TRBJ1-2; TRBD1 might be the D (6 bases). Germline CDR1 is SGHDT and CDR2 is YYEEEE. This CDR3 region has 15 residues. Deletions cut 5 bases from V and 4 bases from J, with 18 bases between. CDR3 loop: CASSYSGTTSYGYTF. The CDR3 nucleotides read TGTGCCAGCAGTTACTCCGGGACAACCTCCTATGGCTACACCTTC.

The V and J genes are TRBV19 and TRBJ2-7; 9 bases are shared with TRBD2. Losses at the gene ends were 3 bases for V and 5 bases for J; bases not matched to a gene: 8. There are 15 residues in the CDR3. Germline V gene data show CDR1 as LNHDA and CDR2 as SQIVND (reference sequence). The CDR3, as DNA: TGTGCCAGTAGTATGGTGCTAGCGGGAATAAACGAGCAGTACTTC. It is translated as CASSMVLAGINEQYF.